The present entry profiles one T cell receptor (beta chain) with its context. Its antigen is undetermined. The sample originates from a study of OX40 agonist ivuxolimab in advanced cancers. The overall study: Patients received the agonistic anti-OX40 (CD134) antibody ivuxolimab. Patient treatment consisted of intravenous ivuxolimab administration every 2 weeks at 0.01 to 10 mg/kg. Every patient in dose escalation had hepatocellular carcinoma, melanoma, renal cell or head and neck cancer.

Study outcomes and limitations: Normalized expansion of T-cell clones was also low for some nonresponders.

Clones were read by immunoSEQ multiplex PCR, and TCRdb kept only the in-frame ones, dropping some. The data hold 84,000 or so clones, with around nine tenths observed a single time. This CDR3 contains 14 residues. Trimming removed 2 bases from V and 5 bases from J; junction bases left unmatched: 3. Germline V gene lookup returns CDR1 MNHEY and CDR2 SMNVEV (reference sequence). The chain is built from TRBV27 and TRBJ1-5; 7 bases line up with TRBD1. The TCR originated in an adult with an advanced solid tumor such as melanoma, head and neck, liver or kidney cancer. The starting material was CD4+ or CD8+ T cells sorted from blood, obtained in a trial of the OX40 agonist ivuxolimab. CDR3 region: CASSLEGTDQPQHF. The CDR3 DNA sequence: TGTGCCAGCAGTTTAGAGGGGACAGATCAGCCCCAGCATTTT.